One sample yielded the 22 T cell receptor beta chains listed below, sequenced in a study of control samples from healthy donors and cancer patients. Only in-frame clones appear in the TCRdb table, and some are missing; sequencing was by immunoSEQ multiplex PCR. The table shows roughly 130,000 clones, with roughly 90% occurring only once. The specimen was blood. These receptors all stem from a man over 45 in good health.

V gene TRBV29-1 combines with J gene TRBJ2-1; a possible D gene is TRBD1 (5 bases). V was clipped by 5 bases and J by 4 bases, with 18 bases between them. This CDR3 is 15 amino acids long. The germline V gene has CDR1 SQVTM and CDR2 ANQGSEA. Here the CDR3 reads CSVTTILQVYNEQFF. CDR3 nucleotides: TGCAGCGTTACCACAATCCTACAGGTTTACAATGAGCAGTTCTTC.

This clone was picked up one time. The chain combines TRBV29-1 with TRBJ2-7; 7 bases fit TRBD2. Germline V gene data show CDR1 as SQVTM and CDR2 as ANQGSEA. The CDR3 runs 13 residues. J lost 2 bases, V lost 6 bases, and 7 bases had no gene match. This CDR3 reads CSVHAGATYEQYF. CDR3 DNA: TGCAGCGTCCATGCGGGAGCTACCTACGAGCAGTACTTC.

The chain has TRBV5-4 and TRBJ1-2; no reliable D call. The CDR3 loop spans 13 amino acids. V was clipped by 0 bases and J by 8 bases, with 11 bases between them. Germline CDR1 is SGHNT and CDR2 is YYREEE (reference sequence). The CDR3 sequence: CASSLDRQNGYTF. The CDR3, as DNA: TGTGCCAGCAGCTTGGACCGCCAGAACGGCTACACCTTC.

This sequence joins TRBV19 and TRBJ2-1, with D unresolved. The germline V gene encodes CDR1 LNHDA and CDR2 SQIVND (reference sequence). The CDR3 is 15 residues long. Trimming pared 3 bases from V and 2 bases from J, leaving 11 bases between. The CDR3 loop is CASSISKVTYNEQFF. CDR3 bases: TGTGCCAGTAGTATCTCGAAGGTAACCTACAATGAGCAGTTCTTC.

V gene TRBV28 combines with J gene TRBJ1-4; tentatively, D is TRBD1 (5 bases). The V end lost 1 base, the J end lost 8 bases, and 11 bases lay between the germline ends. The CDR3 runs to 14 residues. Germline V CDR1 and CDR2: MDHEN, SYDVKM. CDR3 sequence (DNA): TGTGCCAGCAGTTTATACGGGGGGGGAGAAAAACTGTTTTTT. It codes for CASSLYGGGEKLFF.

The J gene is TRBJ2-7, the V gene TRBV20-1; D may be TRBD2 (7 bases). This CDR3 region has 14 residues. Germline CDR1 is DFQATT and CDR2 is SNEGSKA (reference sequence). The V end lost 3 bases, the J end lost 6 bases, and 18 bases lay between the germline ends. The CDR3 DNA is TGCAGTGCTAGTCCAGGAGGGGGGGCCATCGAGCAGTACTTC. This codes for CSASPGGGAIEQYF.

J is TRBJ1-1 and V is TRBV9, with TRBD1 as a possible D gene (6 bases). This CDR3 has 15 amino acids. Germline V gene data show CDR1 as SGDLS and CDR2 as YYNGEE. V was cut by 0 bases and J by 3 bases, with 12 bases left in between. The CDR3 DNA follows: TGTGCCAGCAGCGTAGCTTCGGGGGCCGACACTGAAGCTTTCTTT. The encoded protein is CASSVASGADTEAFF.

The chain carries TRBV6-5 and TRBJ1-5, with TRBD1 matching over 9 bases. From germline, CDR1 is MNHEY and CDR2 SVGAGI. Germline trimming cut 7 bases from V and 8 bases from J; bases unmatched to any gene: 9. The length of the CDR3 is 14 residues. The chain's CDR3 is CASTPGTGSKPQHF. The CDR3 DNA reads TGTGCCAGCACCCCCGGGACAGGGAGTAAGCCCCAGCATTTT.

This chain joins TRBV10-3 and TRBJ1-2; TRBD1 matches 11 bases. Germline V CDR1 and CDR2: ENHRY, SYGVKD. The CDR3 sequence is 13 residues long. Losses at the gene ends were 6 bases for V and 4 bases for J; bases not matched to a gene: 1. The CDR3 nucleotides are TGTGCCATCAGGGGACAGGGGGTCTATGGCTACACCTTC. It specifies CAIRGQGVYGYTF.

V is TRBV6-6 and J is TRBJ2-3, with a tentative D call TRBD1 (5 bases). The germline CDR1 and CDR2 sequences are MNHNY and SVGAGI (reference sequence). The V gene lost 0 bases and the J gene lost 2 bases, with 12 bases spanning the gap. CDR3 size: 16 residues. CDR3 region: CASSYSSLGPTDTQYF. The CDR3 nucleotides read TGTGCCAGCAGTTACTCGAGTCTGGGGCCCACAGATACGCAGTATTTT.

The V call is TRBV28, the J call TRBJ1-5, with a possible D match to TRBD1 (6 bases). V was clipped by 4 bases and J by 5 bases, with 15 bases between them. The CDR3 consists of 15 residues. Germline lookup yields CDR1 MDHEN and CDR2 SYDVKM. CDR3 in amino acids: CASSSNNRVDQPQHF. Written as DNA, the CDR3 is TGTGCCAGCAGTTCCAATAACAGGGTGGATCAGCCCCAGCATTTT.

The chain is built from TRBV2 and TRBJ2-2; 9 bases map to TRBD1. The CDR3 consists of 15 residues. The V segment lost 8 bases and the J segment 4 bases; nucleotides outside the gene matches: 8. Germline V gives CDR1 SNHLY, CDR2 FYNNEI. CDR3 DNA: TGTGCCAGCCTTCCACAGGGGGCCCTCACCGGGGAGCTGTTTTTT. It codes for CASLPQGALTGELFF.

This CDR3 is CASSYRSGAYEQYF. The CDR3 DNA is TGTGCCAGCAGTTACAGATCAGGGGCCTACGAGCAGTACTTC. The chain has TRBV6-5 and TRBJ2-7; a weak D match, TRBD1 (6 bases). This CDR3 has 14 residues. Per germline, CDR1 MNHEY and CDR2 SVGAGI. V lost 2 bases to trimming and J lost 2 bases, with 10 bases between them.

CDR3 amino acids: CATSDSADHAGGTGELFF. The CDR3 coding sequence is TGTGCCACCAGTGACTCGGCGGACCATGCCGGTGGCACCGGGGAGCTGTTTTTT. The rearrangement uses TRBV24-1 and TRBJ2-2; no firm D call. The CDR3 sequence is 18 residues long. Germline lookup yields CDR1 KGHDR and CDR2 SFDVKD. Trimming stripped 4 bases from V and 4 bases from J, with 21 bases between.

The chain uses TRBV28 and TRBJ1-5; 7 nucleotides line up with TRBD1. The CDR3 is 13 amino acids. Germline loops: CDR1 MDHEN, CDR2 SYDVKM. With 8 bases clipped from V and 6 bases from J, the junction kept 7 bases outside the gene matches. The CDR3 reads CASANRGTQPQHF. The CDR3 nucleotides read TGTGCCAGCGCCAACAGGGGAACTCAGCCCCAGCATTTT. The full variable domain, completed using reference TRBV28 and TRBJ1-5, is DVKVTQSSRYLVKRTGEKVFLECVQDMDHENMFWYRQDPGLGLRLIYFSYDVKMKEKGDIPEGYSVSREKKERFSLILESASTNQTSMYLCASANRGTQPQHFGDGTRLSIL.

The genes are TRBV29-1 and TRBJ1-5; D possibly corresponds to TRBD1 (5 bases). The CDR3 is 14 residues long. CDR1 and CDR2 from the germline V gene are SQVTM and ANQGSEA. V shed 6 bases and J shed 5 bases, with 17 bases lying between them. CDR3 DNA sequence: TGCAGCGTGTCTTCGGGAGCAGGGTATCAGCCCCAGCATTTT. Its translation is CSVSSGAGYQPQHF.

This clone was picked up a small number of times. V is TRBV14 and J is TRBJ2-7, with TRBD2 matching 14 bases. CDR1 is SGHDN and CDR2 is FVKESK in the germline V gene. V gave up 3 bases and J gave up 5 bases; unmatched junction bases: 3. The CDR3 is made up of 15 amino acids. CDR3 loop: CASSQRLAGGDEQYF. The CDR3 region has the DNA TGTGCCAGCAGCCAGAGACTAGCGGGGGGGGACGAGCAGTACTTC.

This clone has just a few counts. The chain couples TRBV30 to TRBJ2-7; TRBD1 matches 9 bases. The CDR3 loop spans 15 amino acids. Losses at the gene ends were 3 bases for V and 7 bases for J; bases not matched to a gene: 13. Germline V gives CDR1 GTSNPN, CDR2 SVGIG (reference sequence). CDR3 amino acids: CAWSRRDRAYYEQYF. CDR3 in DNA: TGTGCCTGGAGCCGCCGGGACAGGGCGTACTATGAGCAGTACTTC. Full variable domain (missing parts from reference TRBV30 and TRBJ2-7): SQTIHQWPATLVQPVGSPLSLECTVEGTSNPNLYWYRQAAGRGLQLLFYSVGIGQISSEVPQNLSASRPQDRQFILSSKKLLLSDSGFYLCAWSRRDRAYYEQYFGPGTRLTVT.

This chain connects TRBV19 to TRBJ1-5, with no clear D. CDR3 length: 15 residues. The ends were cut back, 6 bases at V and 7 bases at J, with 19 bases in the middle. Germline V CDR1 and CDR2: LNHDA, SQIVND (reference sequence). The CDR3 DNA sequence: TGTGCCAGTAGAAACCCGGACCTCACGGGGCAGCCCCAGCATTTT. This gives the protein CASRNPDLTGQPQHF. Filled out from reference TRBV19 and TRBJ1-5, the complete variable domain reads DGGITQSPKYLFRKEGQNVTLSCEQNLNHDAMYWYRQDPGQGLRLIYYSQIVNDFQKGDIAEGYSVSREKKESFPLTVTSAQKNPTAFYLCASRNPDLTGQPQHFGDGTRLSIL.

The chain joins TRBV29-1 to TRBJ1-4; 8 nucleotides match TRBD1. CDR3 length: 12 amino acids. V gave up 6 bases and J gave up 7 bases; unmatched junction bases: 4. Germline V gives CDR1 SQVTM, CDR2 ANQGSEA. CDR3 DNA sequence: TGCAGCGTGAGGACAGGGAGTGAAAAACTGTTTTTT. It encodes CSVRTGSEKLFF.

The chain is built from TRBV3-1 (or the pseudogene TRBV3-2) and TRBJ2-5; D assignment may be TRBD1 or TRBD2 (5 bases each). Germline CDR1 and CDR2: LGHDT and YNNKEL (reference sequence). Deletions cut 7 bases from V and 9 bases from J, with 15 bases between. The CDR3 totals 12 residues. The chain's CDR3 is CASTRDRGAQYF. Here the CDR3 DNA reads TGTGCCAGCACCCGGGACCGTGGGGCCCAGTACTTC.

The chain couples TRBV3-1 (or the pseudogene TRBV3-2) to TRBJ2-1; 9 positions agree with TRBD1. CDR1 is LGHDT, CDR2 YNNKEL, per germline (reference sequence). The trim removed 5 bases at V and 7 bases at J, leaving 9 bases unmatched. CDR3 length: 15 amino acids. The CDR3: CASSSPPGQGNEQFF. The CDR3 bases are TGTGCCAGCAGCTCTCCCCCGGGACAGGGAAATGAGCAGTTCTTC.